This TCR beta chain stems from a study of post-analysis software for immune sequencing data. About the study: The disease courses spanned relapsing-remitting, secondary progressive and progressive-relapsing forms of multiple sclerosis.

Notes on the study in general: Four to six TRBV segments (TRBV5-6, TRBV5-1 and TRBV20-1 among them) occurred more frequently in patients than in controls.

Tagging with unique molecular identifiers was a feature of the TCR beta cDNA libraries. Using its own MiXCR run on the PCR reads, TCRdb lists one record per CDR3 protein. The sample carries more than 500,000 distinct CDR3 sequences, less than 40% recorded once. V was clipped by 5 bases and J by 5 bases, with 12 bases between them. This CDR3 region has 13 residues. Germline V gene lookup returns CDR1 MGHDK and CDR2 SYGVNS. This clonotype was counted only a few times. Its antigen remains unknown. Sequenced material: blood. The chain combines TRBV25-1 with TRBJ2-5, with TRBD2 as a possible D gene (5 bases). The receptor was derived from a girl aged 2 to 17 with multiple sclerosis. CDR3 residues: CASSNGMLETQYF. The CDR3 nucleotides read TGTGCCAGCAGTAACGGGATGTTGGAGACCCAGTACTTC.